The source of this T cell receptor beta chain is a study of blood T cell repertoires in COVID-19. Overall study context: Acute and convalescent COVID-19 samples came from the United States, Italy and Spain. T cells, B-cell-depleted T cells, or PBMCs supplied cDNA or gDNA.

In the authors' workflow: Estimation of nucleated cell counts relied on the amplification of reference gene primers. Profiled with immunoSEQ multiplex PCR; TCRdb holds only in-frame clones, not every one. Clonal size and the V and J genes are those of that table, whereas D and trimming came from the DNA. The top ten clones hold 7% to 9% of a sample with 110,000 to 150,000 clones, 79% of them seen once. The CDR3 totals 14 residues. With 6 bases clipped from V and 4 bases from J, the junction kept 5 bases outside the gene matches. In germline, CDR1 is SGHTA, CDR2 FQGNSA. Sample: peripheral blood. This clonotype was obtained from a man aged 45-65 years with active or convalescent COVID-19. The chain couples TRBV7-2 to TRBJ2-1, with 8 nucleotides matching TRBD2. The CDR3: CASSEAGAYNEQFF. The CDR3 DNA reads as TGTGCCAGCAGTGAAGCGGGAGCGTACAATGAGCAGTTCTTC.